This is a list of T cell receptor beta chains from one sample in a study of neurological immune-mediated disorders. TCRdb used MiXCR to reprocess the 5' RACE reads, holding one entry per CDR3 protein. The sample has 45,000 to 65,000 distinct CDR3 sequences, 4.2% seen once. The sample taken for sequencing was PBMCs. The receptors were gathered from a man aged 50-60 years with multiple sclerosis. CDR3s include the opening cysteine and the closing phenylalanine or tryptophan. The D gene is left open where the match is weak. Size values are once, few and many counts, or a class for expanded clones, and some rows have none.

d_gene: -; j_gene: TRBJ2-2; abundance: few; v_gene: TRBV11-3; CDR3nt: TGTGCCAGCAGCTTACAAGAGAACACCGGGGAGCTGTTTTTT; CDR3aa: CASSLQENTGELFF
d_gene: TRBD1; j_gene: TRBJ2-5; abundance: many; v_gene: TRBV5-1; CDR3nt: TGCGCCAGCAGCAAACCGACAGGGTCGGAGTACCAAGAGACCCAGTACTTC; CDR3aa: CASSKPTGSEYQETQYF
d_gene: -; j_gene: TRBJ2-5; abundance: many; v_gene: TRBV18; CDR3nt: TGTGCCAGCTCGAGGGAGGAGACCCAGTACTTC; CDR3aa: CASSREETQYF
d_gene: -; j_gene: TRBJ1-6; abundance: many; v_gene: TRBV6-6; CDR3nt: TGTGCCAGCAGCTCCCTAAGGGATTCACCCCTCCACTTT; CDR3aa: CASSSLRDSPLHF
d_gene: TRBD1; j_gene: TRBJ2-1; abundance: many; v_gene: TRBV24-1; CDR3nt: TGTGCCACCAGTGGTCCGAAGACAGGGGGCTATAGCTCCTACAATGAGCAGTTCTTC; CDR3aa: CATSGPKTGGYSSYNEQFF
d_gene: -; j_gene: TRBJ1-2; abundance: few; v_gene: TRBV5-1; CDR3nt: TGCGCCAGCAGCTTCGGAGGGGCAGGCTATGGCTACACCTTC; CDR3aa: CASSFGGAGYGYTF
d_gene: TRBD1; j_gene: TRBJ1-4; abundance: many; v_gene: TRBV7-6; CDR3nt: TGTGCCAGCAGCCCAGGGACAGCAACTAATGAAAAACTGTTTTTT; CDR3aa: CASSPGTATNEKLFF
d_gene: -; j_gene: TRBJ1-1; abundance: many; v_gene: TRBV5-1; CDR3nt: TGCGCCAGCAGCTTGGCTTATGAGGGGGTCCCTGAAGCTTTCTTT; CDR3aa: CASSLAYEGVPEAFF
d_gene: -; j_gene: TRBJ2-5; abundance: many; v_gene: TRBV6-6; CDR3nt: TGTGCCAGCAGTAAACAGGGAGGAGAGACCCAGTACTTC; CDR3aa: CASSKQGGETQYF
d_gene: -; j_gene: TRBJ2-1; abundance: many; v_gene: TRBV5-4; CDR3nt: TGTGCCAGCAGCCCTTCGGCGGGGTCGGATGAGCAGTTCTTC; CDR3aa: CASSPSAGSDEQFF
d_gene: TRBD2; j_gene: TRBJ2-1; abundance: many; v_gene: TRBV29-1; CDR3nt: TGCAGCGTGGGGGGGCTAGCGGGAGTGGAGCAGTTCTTC; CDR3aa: CSVGGLAGVEQFF
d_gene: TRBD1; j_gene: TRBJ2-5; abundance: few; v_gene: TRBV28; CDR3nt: TGTGCCAGCAGACCGTGGACAGGTGGGACAGAGACCCAGTACTTC; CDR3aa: CASRPWTGGTETQYF
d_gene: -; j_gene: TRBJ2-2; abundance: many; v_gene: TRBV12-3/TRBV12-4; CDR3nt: TGTGCCAGCAGTTTACTGGGGACTTCCAACACCGGGGAGCTGTTTTTT; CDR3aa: CASSLLGTSNTGELFF
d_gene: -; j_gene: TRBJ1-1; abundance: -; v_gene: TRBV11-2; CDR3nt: TGTGCCAGCAGCGCCCGAGGGACAAACACTGAAGCTTTCTTT; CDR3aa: CASSARGTNTEAFF
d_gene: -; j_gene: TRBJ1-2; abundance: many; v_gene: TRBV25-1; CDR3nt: TGTGCCAGCACGGGCAGGTTTGTGGGCTACACCTTC; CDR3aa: CASTGRFVGYTF
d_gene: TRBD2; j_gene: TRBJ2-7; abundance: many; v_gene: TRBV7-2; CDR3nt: TGTGCCAGCACCGGGAGGGGGAGCTCCTACGAGCAGTACTTC; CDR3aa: CASTGRGSSYEQYF
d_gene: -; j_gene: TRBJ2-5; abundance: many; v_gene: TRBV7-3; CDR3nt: TGTGCCAGCAGCTTAAGTGGGAATCAAGAGACCCAGTACTTC; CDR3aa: CASSLSGNQETQYF
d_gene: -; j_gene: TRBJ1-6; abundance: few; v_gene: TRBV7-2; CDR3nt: TGTGCCAGCAGCTTAGCGACTGAGGGGCTTAGCTCCTATAATTCACCCCTCAACTTT; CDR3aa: CASSLATEGLSSYNSPLNF
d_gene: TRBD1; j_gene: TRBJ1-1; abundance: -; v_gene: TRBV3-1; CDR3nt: TGTGCCAGCAGCCGGTCCGACAGGGAGGATACTGAAGCTTTCTTT; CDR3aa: CASSRSDREDTEAFF
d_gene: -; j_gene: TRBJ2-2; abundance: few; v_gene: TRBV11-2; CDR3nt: TGTGCCAGCAGCACCTTCCGGGAGCTGTTTTTT; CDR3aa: CASSTFRELFF
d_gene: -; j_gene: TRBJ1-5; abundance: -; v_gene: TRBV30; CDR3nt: TGTGCCTGGAGATCGGGGGACAATCAGCCCCAGCATTTT; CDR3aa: CAWRSGDNQPQHF
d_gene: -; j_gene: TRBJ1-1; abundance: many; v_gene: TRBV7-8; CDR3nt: TGTGCCAGCAGCTTAGCGGAGAACACTGAAGCTTTCTTT; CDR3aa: CASSLAENTEAFF
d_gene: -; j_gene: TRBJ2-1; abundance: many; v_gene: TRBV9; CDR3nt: TGTGCCAGCTCTCCCCGGGACTTGCCTCCGGGAGAGCAGTTCTTC; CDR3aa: CASSPRDLPPGEQFF
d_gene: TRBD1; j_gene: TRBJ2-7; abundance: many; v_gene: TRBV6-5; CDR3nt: TGTGCCAGCAGTTACTCGATTGGGACAGGGGGCCAGGTGCAGTACTTC; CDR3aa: CASSYSIGTGGQVQYF
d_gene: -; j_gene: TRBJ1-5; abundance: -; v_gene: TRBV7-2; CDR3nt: TGTGCCAGCAGCTATTCGGGACGGACGGGTGGCGGCAATCAGCCCCAGAATTTT; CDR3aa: CASSYSGRTGGGNQPQNF
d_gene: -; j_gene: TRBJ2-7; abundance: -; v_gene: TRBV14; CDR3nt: TGTGCCAGCAGCCCCCCGGGGCCTTACGAGCAGTACTTC; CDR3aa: CASSPPGPYEQYF
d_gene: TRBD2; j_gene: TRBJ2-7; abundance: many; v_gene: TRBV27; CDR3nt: TGTGCCAGCGGGATAGCGGGAGGGTACGAGCAGTACTTC; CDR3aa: CASGIAGGYEQYF
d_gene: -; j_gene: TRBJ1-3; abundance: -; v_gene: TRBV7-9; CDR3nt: TGTGCCAGCAGCTTGATTCTCAACGGGAACACCATATATTTT; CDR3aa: CASSLILNGNTIYF
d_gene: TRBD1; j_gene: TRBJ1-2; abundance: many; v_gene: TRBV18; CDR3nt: TGTGCCAGCTCGTCCATGGACAGGGGCTATGGCTACACCTTC; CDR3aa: CASSSMDRGYGYTF
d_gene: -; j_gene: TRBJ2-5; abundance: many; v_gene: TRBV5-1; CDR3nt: TGCGCCAGCAGCTTGGTGGCTAGTTCAAGTGAGACCCAGTACTTC; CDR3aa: CASSLVASSSETQYF
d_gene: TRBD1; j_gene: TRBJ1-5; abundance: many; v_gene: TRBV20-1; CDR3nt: TGCAGTGCTAGAGGGGACAGACACAATCAGCCCCAGCATTTT; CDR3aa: CSARGDRHNQPQHF
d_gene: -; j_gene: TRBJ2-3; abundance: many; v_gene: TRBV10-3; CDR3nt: TGTGCCATGGAAGTGGGCGGGACGGACACAGATACGCAGTATTTT; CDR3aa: CAMEVGGTDTDTQYF
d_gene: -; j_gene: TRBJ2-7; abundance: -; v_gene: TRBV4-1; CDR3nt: TGCGCCAGCAGCCAAGGCCAGGGAGGAACCTACGAGCAGTACTTC; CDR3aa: CASSQGQGGTYEQYF
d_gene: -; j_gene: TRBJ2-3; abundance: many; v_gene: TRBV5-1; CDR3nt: TGCGCCAGCAGCTTGTGGGGCACAGATACGCAGTATTTT; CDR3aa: CASSLWGTDTQYF
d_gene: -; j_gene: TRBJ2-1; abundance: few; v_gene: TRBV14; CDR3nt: TGTGCCAGCAGTCTTGGACTATTAATAGATGGAGGGCAGTTCTTC; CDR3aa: CASSLGLLIDGGQFF
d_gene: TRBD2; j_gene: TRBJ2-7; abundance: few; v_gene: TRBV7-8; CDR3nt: TGTGCCAGCAGCTTCCGGACTAGAAGCTCCTACGAGCAGTACTTC; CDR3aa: CASSFRTRSSYEQYF
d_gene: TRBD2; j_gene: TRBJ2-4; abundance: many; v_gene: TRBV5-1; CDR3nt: TGCGCCAGCAGCTTGCCAGCGGGGGGGCCCAAAAACATTCAGTACTTC; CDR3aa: CASSLPAGGPKNIQYF
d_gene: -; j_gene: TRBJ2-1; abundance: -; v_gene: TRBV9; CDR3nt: TGTGCCAGCGGCGCGAATGAGCAGTTCTTC; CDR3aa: CASGANEQFF
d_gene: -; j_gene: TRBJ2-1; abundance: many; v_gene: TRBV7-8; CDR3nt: TGTGCCAGCAGCGCCTTTGAGGGGTTGATCTACAATGAGCAGTTCTTC; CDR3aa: CASSAFEGLIYNEQFF
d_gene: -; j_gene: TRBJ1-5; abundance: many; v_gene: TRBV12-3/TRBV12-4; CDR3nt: TGTGCCAGCAGTTTAATCCCGAGGTTTGGAGGAGGAAATTTTCAGCCCCAGCATTTT; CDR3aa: CASSLIPRFGGGNFQPQHF
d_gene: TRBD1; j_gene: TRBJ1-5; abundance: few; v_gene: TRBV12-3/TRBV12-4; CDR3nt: TGTGCCAGCAGCAATGGACAGGGAGGTGGCCAGCCCCAGAATTTT; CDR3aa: CASSNGQGGGQPQNF
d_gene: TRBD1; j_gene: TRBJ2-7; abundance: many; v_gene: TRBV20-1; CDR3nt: TGCAGTGCTAGGAGGACAGGGGGCATTTACGAGCAGTACTTC; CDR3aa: CSARRTGGIYEQYF
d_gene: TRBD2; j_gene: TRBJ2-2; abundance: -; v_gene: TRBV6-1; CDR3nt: TGTGCCAGCAGTGGAGGACTAGCGGGGAACACCGGGGAGCTGTTTTTT; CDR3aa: CASSGGLAGNTGELFF
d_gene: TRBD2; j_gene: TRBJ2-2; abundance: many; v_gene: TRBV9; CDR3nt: TGTGCCAGCAGCCCAACGGGGGGGGCCTCCACCGGGGAGCTGTTTTTT; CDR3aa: CASSPTGGASTGELFF